The TCR beta chain under discussion was sequenced for a study of T-cell reconstitution after alpha-beta-depleted transplantation in children. About this clonotype itself: Its antigen is still unknown.

CDR1 is SGHAT and CDR2 is FQNNGV in the germline V gene. The CDR3 extends over 13 amino acids. Trimming took 1 base from V and 6 from J, leaving 4 bases between them. A library of TCRbeta sequences, prepared with unique molecular identifiers, was generated. TCRdb itself ran the PCR reads through MiXCR, one entry per CDR3 protein. The sample lists around 490,000 distinct CDR3 sequences; 9.5% to 12% were seen once. Study findings and constraints: Surviving recipient T cells and intrathymic progenitors accounted for some patients' high TCRbeta diversity at day 60. By about two months after transplant, alpha-beta T cells reportedly arose from several hundred graft clones that had expanded. T-cell counts and diversity at one year post-transplant came mainly from newly produced T cells.

V and J are TRBV11-2 and TRBJ1-6, with D uncertain. The sample in question was PBMCs, mostly from graft donor cells, obtained 180 days after TCRalphabeta/CD19-depleted stem cell transplant. The clonotype was recovered from a female patient aged 2-10 years who had a stem cell transplant for aplastic anemia, so the T cells may come from the graft donor. The CDR3 region is CASSLGSNSPLHF. DNA for the CDR3: TGTGCCAGCAGCTTAGGTAGTAATTCACCCCTCCACTTT. Combining the CDR3 with reference TRBV11-2 and TRBJ1-6 gives the whole variable domain EAGVAQSPRYKIIEKRQSVAFWCNPISGHATLYWYQQILGQGPKLLIQFQNNGVVDDSQLPKDRFSAERLKGVDSTLKIQPAKLEDSAVYLCASSLGSNSPLHFGNGTRLTVT.